The clone carrying this T cell receptor (beta chain) was detected once. The table came from immunoSEQ multiplex PCR; TCRdb's copy has only in-frame clones and leaves some out. The sample shows about 68,000 clones, 95% to 97% of them seen only once. The source of the sample is a study of technical replicates of blood from four donors. The sample comprised T cells isolated from PBMCs. This clonotype was sampled from a human donor in good health.

CDR3: CAISESAGMGGSQPQHF. The CDR3 bases are TGTGCCATCAGTGAGTCGGCGGGGATGGGAGGGAGTCAGCCCCAGCATTTT. The V and J genes are TRBV10-3 and TRBJ1-5; no definite D call. Trimming left V 0 bases short and J 6 bases short, with 18 bases between. The CDR3 runs 17 residues. The V gene's germline CDR1 is ENHRY and CDR2 SYGVKD.